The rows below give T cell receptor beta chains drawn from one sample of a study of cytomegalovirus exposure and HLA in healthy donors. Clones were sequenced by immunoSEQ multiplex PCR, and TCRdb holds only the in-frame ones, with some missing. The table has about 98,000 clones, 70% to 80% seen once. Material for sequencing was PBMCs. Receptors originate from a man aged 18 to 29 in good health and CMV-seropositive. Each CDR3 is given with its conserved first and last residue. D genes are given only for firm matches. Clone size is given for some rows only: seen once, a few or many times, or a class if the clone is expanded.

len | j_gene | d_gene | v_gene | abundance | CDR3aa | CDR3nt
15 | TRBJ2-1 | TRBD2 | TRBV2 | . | CASRAGTSGQNEQFF | TGTGCCAGCAGGGCCGGGACTAGCGGCCAGAATGAGCAGTTCTTC
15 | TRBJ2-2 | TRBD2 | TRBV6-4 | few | CASTSTSGGTGELFF | TGTGCCAGCACCTCGACTAGCGGGGGAACCGGGGAGCTGTTTTTT
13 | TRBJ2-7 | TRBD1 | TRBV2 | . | CASMGQGVLEQYF | TGTGCCAGCATGGGACAGGGGGTGCTCGAGCAGTACTTC
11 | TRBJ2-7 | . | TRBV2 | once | CASGEFYEQYF | TGTGCCAGCGGGGAGTTCTACGAGCAGTACTTC
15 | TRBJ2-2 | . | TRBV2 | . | CASSLDTPNTGELFF | TGTGCCAGCAGCCTCGACACCCCGAACACCGGGGAGCTGTTTTTT
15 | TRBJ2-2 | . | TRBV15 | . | CATSFARANTGELFF | TGTGCCACCAGCTTTGCCAGGGCGAACACCGGGGAGCTGTTTTTT
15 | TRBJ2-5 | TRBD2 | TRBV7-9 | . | CASSAGTSGRKTQYF | TGTGCCAGCAGCGCGGGGACTAGCGGGAGGAAGACCCAGTACTTC
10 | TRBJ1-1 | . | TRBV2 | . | CASFIGEAFF | TGTGCCAGCTTCATCGGGGAAGCTTTCTTT
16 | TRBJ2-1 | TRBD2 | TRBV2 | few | CASSRSGVRSYNEQFF | TGTGCCAGCAGCCGGAGCGGGGTGCGCTCCTACAATGAGCAGTTCTTC
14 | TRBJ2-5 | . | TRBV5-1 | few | CASSLAGAEETQYF | TGCGCCAGCAGCTTGGCAGGGGCCGAAGAGACCCAGTACTTC
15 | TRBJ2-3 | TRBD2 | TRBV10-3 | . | CAISRTSGGTDTQYF | TGTGCCATCAGCCGGACTAGCGGGGGCACAGATACGCAGTATTTT
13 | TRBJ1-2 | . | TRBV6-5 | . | CASSISANYGYTF | TGTGCCAGCAGTATATCAGCTAACTATGGCTACACCTTC
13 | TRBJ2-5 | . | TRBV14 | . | CASSQGQRETQYF | TGTGCCAGCAGCCAAGGACAACGAGAGACCCAGTACTTC
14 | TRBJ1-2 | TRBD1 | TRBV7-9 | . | CASSYPGQGYGYTF | TGTGCCAGCAGCTACCCCGGACAGGGATATGGCTACACCTTC
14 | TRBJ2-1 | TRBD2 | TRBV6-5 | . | CASSASGGPNEQFF | TGTGCCAGCAGTGCTAGCGGGGGCCCGAATGAGCAGTTCTTC
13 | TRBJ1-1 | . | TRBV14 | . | CASSQDRGGPSAF | TGTGCCAGCAGCCAAGATCGAGGAGGGCCCTCGGCCTTT
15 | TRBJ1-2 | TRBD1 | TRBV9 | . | CASSPTGQPVSGYTF | TGTGCCAGCAGCCCTACGGGACAGCCAGTATCAGGCTACACCTTC
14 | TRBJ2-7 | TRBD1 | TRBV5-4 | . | CASSLTGQGDEQYF | TGTGCCAGCAGCTTGACGGGACAGGGGGACGAGCAGTACTTC
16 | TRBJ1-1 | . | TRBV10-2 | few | CASSESGGHVNTEAFF | TGCGCCAGCAGTGAGTCTGGGGGACACGTGAACACTGAAGCTTTCTTT
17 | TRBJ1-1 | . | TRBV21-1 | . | CASSKARPGPLNTEAFF | TGTGCCAGCAGCAAAGCTCGGCCAGGGCCATTGAACACTGAAGCTTTCTTT
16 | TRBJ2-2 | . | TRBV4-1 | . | CASSQEVGQISGELFF | TGCGCCAGCAGCCAAGAAGTAGGACAGATCAGCGGGGAGCTGTTTTTT
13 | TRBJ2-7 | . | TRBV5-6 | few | CASSFGTIDEQYF | TGTGCCAGCAGCTTTGGGACAATCGACGAGCAGTACTTC
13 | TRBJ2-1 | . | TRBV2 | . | CASSEIRSDEQFF | TGTGCCAGCAGTGAAATCCGGTCGGATGAGCAGTTCTTC
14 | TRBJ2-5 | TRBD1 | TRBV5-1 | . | CASSLGTGKETQYF | TGCGCCAGCAGCTTGGGGACAGGGAAAGAGACCCAGTACTTC
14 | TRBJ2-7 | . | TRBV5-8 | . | CASSPGPLGGEQYF | TGTGCCAGCAGCCCCGGACCGCTGGGAGGCGAGCAGTACTTC
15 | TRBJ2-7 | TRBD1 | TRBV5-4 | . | CASSSVGQGVYERYF | TGTGCCAGCAGTTCCGTCGGACAGGGGGTCTACGAGCGGTACTTC
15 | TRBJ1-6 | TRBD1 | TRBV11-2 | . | CASTPTDRDNSPLHF | TGTGCCAGCACCCCCACGGACAGGGATAATTCACCCCTCCACTTT